Listed below are T cell receptor beta chains from one sample, sequenced in a study of cytomegalovirus exposure and HLA in healthy donors. Only in-frame clones appear in the TCRdb table, and some are missing; sequencing was by immunoSEQ multiplex PCR. The listing contains 200,000 to 250,000 clones. Material for sequencing was PBMCs. Receptors were obtained from a girl aged 2 to 9 in good health and CMV-seropositive. CDR3s include the opening cysteine and the closing phenylalanine or tryptophan. Each record gives: D gene, J gene, V gene, CDR3 DNA, CDR3 protein. The D gene is left open where the match is weak.

>TRBD2|TRBJ2-7|TRBV7-2
TGTGCCAGCAGTCAGGGACTAGCGGGTTCCCACGAGCAGTACTTC
CASSQGLAGSHEQYF
>TRBD1|TRBJ1-2|TRBV7-9
TGTGCCAGCAGCTCCCCGGACAGGAACTATGGCTACACCTTC
CASSSPDRNYGYTF
>TRBD1|TRBJ1-5|TRBV29-1
TGCAGCGTTGAGGAAGGACAGGGAGCTCAGCCCCAGCATTTT
CSVEEGQGAQPQHF
>-|TRBJ1-1|TRBV10-3
TGTGCCATCAGCCGGACAGAAGAGAACACTGAAGCTTTCTTT
CAISRTEENTEAFF
>TRBD2|TRBJ2-7|TRBV7-8
TGTGCCAGCGCGACCTCCGGACTAGCGAGTTGGGAAAGCTCCTACGAGCAGTACTTC
CASATSGLASWESSYEQYF
>TRBD1|TRBJ2-1|TRBV10-3
TGTGCCATCAGTGAAACGACAGGGGCCAATGAGCAGTTCTTC
CAISETTGANEQFF
>-|TRBJ2-5|TRBV5-1
TGCGCCAGCAGCTTGGCCCGAGAGACCCAGTACTTC
CASSLARETQYF
>TRBD1|TRBJ1-2|TRBV5-1
TGCGCCAGCAGCCACCTACAGGGGGCGGAGGGCTATGGCTACACCTTC
CASSHLQGAEGYGYTF
>-|TRBJ2-7|TRBV7-2
TGTGCCAGCAGCTTGGCCCATACCTACGAGCAGTACTTC
CASSLAHTYEQYF
>TRBD1|TRBJ1-2|TRBV7-3
TGTGCCAGGAGGACAGGGGTATGCTACACCTTC
CARRTGVCYTF
>TRBD2|TRBJ2-7|TRBV7-9
TGTGCCAGCAGCTCACCTCTAGCGGCACCCTCCTACGAGCAGTACTTC
CASSSPLAAPSYEQYF
>-|TRBJ2-2|TRBV2
TGTGCCAGCGGCAGGCAGGGTCGTGACACCGGGGAGCTGTTTTTT
CASGRQGRDTGELFF
>TRBD1|TRBJ2-3|TRBV29-1
TGCAGCGTTAGCGTAACAGGGGATAGCACAGATACGCAGTATTTT
CSVSVTGDSTDTQYF
>-|TRBJ2-7|TRBV5-8
TGTGCCAGCAGCTTGGGAGGCTACGAGCAGTACTTC
CASSLGGYEQYF
>TRBD2|TRBJ2-7|TRBV4-2
TGTGCCAGCAGCCAACGCGGGGGGGATTCCTCCTACGAGCAGTACTTC
CASSQRGGDSSYEQYF